The rows below give T cell receptor beta chains drawn from one sample of a study of T cell responses to AZD1222 COVID-19 vaccine. This table comes from immunoSEQ multiplex PCR, and its TCRdb copy is limited to in-frame clones, with some not included. Among tens of thousands of clones listed, more than 85% were seen once. The sample consisted of peripheral blood, taken 28 days after the second AZD1222 dose. These receptors came from an adult who received the AZD1222 COVID-19 vaccine. The CDR3 runs from the conserved cysteine through the conserved F or W.

V: TRBV2; length: 14; CDR3: CASGFRADGNTIYF
V: TRBV4-2; length: 15; CDR3: CASSQGTRANQPQHF
V: TRBV6-1; length: 15; CDR3: CASSEIQGDTGELFF
V: TRBV5-1; length: 15; CDR3: CASSLEGTGQGGYTF
V: TRBV9; length: 16; CDR3: CASSPQGGFSTDTQYF
V: TRBV7-9; length: 15; CDR3: CASSPAQGDLEKLFF
V: TRBV25-1; length: 13; CDR3: CASRMQDYTEAFF
V: TRBV19; length: 15; CDR3: CASSPPVNRNSPLHF
V: TRBV5-1; length: 17; CDR3: CASSLGHSGGFLETQYF
V: TRBV7-2; length: 15; CDR3: CASSLGGDSFQPQHF
V: TRBV15; length: 14; CDR3: CATSGARGRETQYF
V: TRBV15; length: 17; CDR3: CATSRRGAFSGANVLTF
V: TRBV5-6; length: 15; CDR3: CASSDRINMNTEAFF
V: TRBV6-5; length: 12; CDR3: CASRGANEKLFF
V: TRBV7-6; length: 15; CDR3: CASSLADNSYNEQFF
V: TRBV27; length: 12; CDR3: CASSSSSYEQYF
V: TRBV15; length: 15; CDR3: CATSRQGTNTGELFF